One TCR beta chain is described in this entry. What it binds is unknown. With 5 bases clipped from V and 8 bases from J, the junction kept 8 bases outside the gene matches. The CDR3 consists of 13 residues. Germline V gene sequence: CDR1 SGHNT, CDR2 YENEEA. The data derive from a study of cytomegalovirus exposure and HLA in healthy donors. The study's findings and limits: Reportedly, diagnosis of cytomegalovirus status by the classifier showed high specificity and sensitivity. Among TCR sequences, most were rare, though some public TCRs appeared in many donors.

Use of 60 Vbeta and 13 Jbeta primers characterized the PCR. Data came from immunoSEQ multiplex PCR; TCRdb stores just in-frame clones and leaves some out. Among under 200,000 clones listed, approximately 78% were seen once. V usage is TRBV11-3 and J usage is TRBJ1-2, with TRBD1 matching 7 bases. The sequence derives from a woman aged 25 to 39 in good health and CMV-seropositive. The sequenced material came from PBMCs. CDR3 DNA: TGTGCCAGCAGCGTGGACAGGACGGGGGGCTACACCTTC. It is translated as CASSVDRTGGYTF.